The 27 T cell receptor beta chains below were found in one sample sequenced in a study of cytomegalovirus exposure and HLA in healthy donors. The PCR made use of 60 Vbeta and 13 Jbeta primers. Using immunoSEQ multiplex PCR, the repertoire was profiled, and TCRdb retains in-frame clones only, with some absent. The data hold about 120,000 clones, with around 80% observed a single time. Sequencing was performed on PBMCs. These receptors were taken from a man aged 50 to 60 in good health and CMV-seronegative.

V usage is TRBV27 and J usage is TRBJ1-1; 7 bases fit TRBD1. V was pared by 8 bases and J by 0 bases, with 9 bases of the junction left unmatched. CDR1 and CDR2 from the germline V gene are MNHEY and SMNVEV (reference sequence). This CDR3 region has 15 residues. The CDR3 coding sequence is TGTGCCAGCCGACAGGGAAAGGCGATGAACACTGAAGCTTTCTTT. Amino acid sequence: CASRQGKAMNTEAFF.

This clone has more than one count but fewer than ten. The chain combines TRBV20-1 with TRBJ2-1; no clear D gene. The CDR3 is made up of 11 amino acids. In germline, CDR1 is DFQATT, CDR2 SNEGSKA (reference sequence). Deletions cut 6 bases from V and 2 bases from J, with 5 bases between. The CDR3: CSALPYNEQFF. The CDR3 bases are TGCAGTGCCCTTCCCTACAATGAGCAGTTCTTC.

The genes are TRBV7-2 and TRBJ1-2; the D gene is possibly TRBD1 (5 bases). CDR3 size: 16 residues. Germline lookup yields CDR1 SGHTA and CDR2 FQGNSA. The germline V and J ends were trimmed by 1 base and 0 bases, with 12 bases remaining between them. The CDR3 spells CASSLVGQGSNYGYTF. CDR3 DNA: TGTGCCAGCAGCTTAGTAGGGCAGGGCTCTAACTATGGCTACACCTTC. Supplemented by reference TRBV7-2 and TRBJ1-2, the full variable domain reads GAGVSQSPSNKVTEKGKDVELRCDPISGHTALYWYRQSLGQGLEFLIYFQGNSAPDKSGLPSDRFSAERTGGSVSTLTIQRTQQEDSAVYLCASSLVGQGSNYGYTFGSGTRLTVV.

The chain is built from TRBV30 and TRBJ1-2; 8 bases agree with TRBD1. There are 12 residues in the CDR3. The germline V gene encodes CDR1 GTSNPN and CDR2 SVGIG (reference sequence). Losses at the gene ends were 0 bases for V and 8 bases for J; bases not matched to a gene: 2. The CDR3 DNA sequence: TGTGCCTGGAGTGTTGGACAGGGAGGCTACACCTTC. Protein: CAWSVGQGGYTF. Full variable domain (remainder filled in from reference TRBV30 and TRBJ1-2): SQTIHQWPATLVQPVGSPLSLECTVEGTSNPNLYWYRQAAGRGLQLLFYSVGIGQISSEVPQNLSASRPQDRQFILSSKKLLLSDSGFYLCAWSVGQGGYTFGSGTRLTVV.

The chain carries TRBV7-2 and TRBJ1-2, with D perhaps TRBD1 (6 bases). CDR1 SGHTA and CDR2 FQGNSA come from the germline V gene. CDR3 length equals 16 residues. V gave up 5 bases and J gave up 3 bases, with 19 bases separating them. The CDR3 region is CASSPRATGAYYGYTF. CDR3 DNA sequence: TGTGCCAGCAGCCCGCGGGCGACAGGAGCTTACTATGGCTACACCTTC.

The chain has TRBV11-3 and TRBJ1-3; 9 bases map to TRBD1. The length of the CDR3 is 16 residues. Germline values: CDR1 SGHNT, CDR2 YENEEA. V lost 4 bases, J lost 0 bases, and 4 bases stayed unmatched. DNA for the CDR3: TGTGCCAGCAGCTCCGGGACAGGGAGCTCTGGAAACACCATATATTTT. It is translated as CASSSGTGSSGNTIYF.

The chain links TRBV7-9 to TRBJ2-3, with D unclear. This CDR3 is 12 amino acids long. Germline V lookup: CDR1 SEHNR, CDR2 FQNEAQ (reference sequence). Trimming stripped 6 bases from V and 2 bases from J, with 6 bases between. CDR3: CASSQVTDTQYF. The CDR3, as DNA: TGTGCCAGCAGTCAGGTCACAGATACGCAGTATTTT. Looking up the rest from reference TRBV7-9 and TRBJ2-3 gives the full variable domain: DTGVSQNPRHKITKRGQNVTFRCDPISEHNRLYWYRQTLGQGPEFLTYFQNEAQLEKSRLLSDRFSAERPKGSFSTLEIQRTEQGDSAMYLCASSQVTDTQYFGPGTRLTVL.

This chain joins TRBV18 and TRBJ2-5; a possible D gene is TRBD2 (5 bases). Germline V gene data show CDR1 as KGHSH and CDR2 as LQKENI. Trimming removed 3 bases at V and 10 bases at J, with 21 bases between. The CDR3 extends over 15 amino acids. The CDR3 is CASSPWQRGSWDQYF. DNA for the CDR3: TGTGCCAGCTCACCCTGGCAGCGCGGGTCCTGGGACCAGTACTTC.

The chain has TRBV29-1 and TRBJ2-5; D may be TRBD1 (5 bases). V was cut by 4 bases and J by 4 bases, with 16 bases left in between. Germline-derived CDR1 and CDR2 are SQVTM and ANQGSEA. This CDR3 contains 14 residues. The CDR3 spells CSVAQGPYLETQYF. The CDR3 nucleotides are TGCAGCGTTGCCCAGGGCCCGTACCTAGAGACCCAGTACTTC.

The chain is built from TRBV12-5 and TRBJ1-4; D possibly corresponds to TRBD1 (5 bases). Germline lookup yields CDR1 LGHNT and CDR2 FRNRAP. The length of the CDR3 is 14 residues. V was clipped by 1 base and J by 4 bases, with 7 bases between them. The CDR3 DNA sequence: TGTGCTAGTGGTTTGGGACAGCATAATGAAAAACTGTTTTTT. Translating gives CASGLGQHNEKLFF.

V is TRBV29-1 and J is TRBJ2-6; D is undetermined. Germline CDR1 reads SQVTM; CDR2 reads ANQGSEA. Trimming removed 2 bases from V and 0 bases from J, with 11 bases in between. This CDR3 is 16 amino acids long. DNA for the CDR3: TGCAGCGTTGAACTGCGGTCCCCCTCTGGGGCCAACGTCCTGACTTTC. Translating it yields CSVELRSPSGANVLTF.

CDR3 nucleotides: TGTGCCAGCAGTTACTCGTCCAGGGTCGGAAACACCATATATTTT. Translated: CASSYSSRVGNTIYF. The chain couples TRBV6-5 to TRBJ1-3; perhaps TRBD1 as D (5 bases). The CDR3 is 15 amino acids. The germline V gene has CDR1 MNHEY and CDR2 SVGAGI. The V and J ends lost 0 bases and 4 bases respectively, with 10 bases between them.

As for this clone: Distinct nucleotide sequences in the sample also encode this CDR3. The chain uses TRBV9 and TRBJ2-3; 13 bases match TRBD2. The CDR3 is 16 residues long. After removal of 4 bases from V and 5 bases from J, the junction contained 7 bases not matched to a gene. Germline-derived CDR1 and CDR2 are SGDLS and YYNGEE. The CDR3 is CASSPPGLAGQDTQYF. Here the CDR3 DNA reads TGTGCCAGCAGCCCCCCGGGACTAGCGGGACAAGATACGCAGTATTTT.

This clone came up once. V usage is TRBV28 and J usage is TRBJ1-5, with TRBD1 matching 10 bases. Germline values: CDR1 MDHEN, CDR2 SYDVKM. CDR3 size: 15 residues. The V and J ends lost 5 bases and 8 bases, in that order; junction bases with no gene match: 9. CDR3 sequence: CASSHGQGGGKPQHF. The CDR3 bases are TGTGCCAGCAGTCACGGACAGGGGGGCGGGAAGCCCCAGCATTTT.

A word on this clone: An end of the junction does not agree with germline; a read error may underlie this. This chain uses TRBV7-7 with TRBJ1-2, with D possibly being TRBD1 (5 bases). The germline V gene has CDR1 SSHAT and CDR2 FNYEAQ (reference sequence). This CDR3 contains 14 residues. CDR3 nucleotides: TGTGCTAGCAGCTTAACACAGGCTGGGGATGGCTACACCTTC. Amino acid sequence: CASSLTQAGDGYTF.

The rearrangement uses TRBV5-1 and TRBJ2-7; a possible D gene is TRBD1 (6 bases). V dropped 3 bases and J dropped 7 bases, with 20 bases sitting between them. Per germline, CDR1 SGHRS and CDR2 YFSETQ. CDR3 length: 15 amino acids. The CDR3 DNA sequence: TGCGCCAGCAGCTGGGGGCCGGGCGGCGCGGAGGAGCAGTACTTC. Translating gives CASSWGPGGAEEQYF.

Here the CDR3 DNA reads TGTGCCAGCAGTGAATATTCGGACAGGGATGGGGCAGATACGCAGTATTTT. Protein sequence: CASSEYSDRDGADTQYF. This chain connects TRBV25-1 to TRBJ2-3; 8 nucleotides match TRBD1. J gave up 4 bases and V 0 bases, and 9 bases lay outside the gene matches. This CDR3 has 17 amino acids. Germline CDR1 MGHDK, CDR2 SYGVNS.

This chain connects TRBV29-1 to TRBJ2-2; maybe TRBD2 (5 bases). This CDR3 has 14 residues. The V end lost 4 bases, the J end lost 4 bases, and 13 bases lay between the germline ends. The germline V gene has CDR1 SQVTM and CDR2 ANQGSEA. The CDR3 loop is CSVAREPSTGELFF. Written as DNA, the CDR3 is TGCAGCGTTGCGAGGGAACCATCCACCGGGGAGCTGTTTTTT.

This chain links TRBV19 with TRBJ1-3, with D maybe TRBD1 (6 bases). CDR1 is LNHDA, CDR2 SQIVND, per germline (reference sequence). The CDR3 spans 14 residues. The V end was cut by 7 bases, the J end by 2 bases, with 12 bases between. The CDR3 loop is CASIRQGPGNTIYF. The CDR3 nucleotides read TGTGCCAGTATACGGCAGGGGCCTGGAAACACCATATATTTT.

This sequence joins TRBV7-9 and TRBJ2-1; 7 bases map to TRBD1. CDR3 length: 15 residues. V dropped 5 bases and J dropped 6; count of bases not matched to a gene: 10. Germline-derived CDR1 and CDR2 are SEHNR and FQNEAQ (reference sequence). The CDR3 here is CASSPSTGTGNEQFF. The DNA of the CDR3 is TGTGCCAGCAGCCCGTCGACAGGGACGGGCAATGAGCAGTTCTTC.

The table lists this clone with a few counts. This chain joins TRBV6-5 and TRBJ1-6; 7 bases match TRBD1. The CDR3 totals 14 residues. Germline CDR1 is MNHEY and CDR2 is SVGAGI. V dropped 5 bases and J dropped 7; count of bases not matched to a gene: 5. DNA for the CDR3: TGTGCCAGCAGTCAGGGACAGCCGAATTCACCCCTCCACTTT. Translating it yields CASSQGQPNSPLHF.

In regard to this clone: At one of its ends the junction is not consistent with the germline gene, which may arise from a read error. The chain recombines TRBV7-9 with TRBJ1-6; D uncertain. Looked up from germline, CDR1 is SEHNR and CDR2 is FQNEAQ (reference sequence). The CDR3 totals 16 residues. The CDR3 bases are TGTTCCAGCAGCTTGTCCCACGCCGGGGATAATTCACCCCTCCACTTT. This gives the protein CSSSLSHAGDNSPLHF.

The rearrangement joins TRBV5-1 to TRBJ2-7, with 8 bases that match TRBD1. Germline-derived CDR1 and CDR2 are SGHRS and YFSETQ. The CDR3 has 15 residues. V lost 2 bases to trimming and J lost 0 bases; unmatched junction nucleotides: 4. The CDR3: CASSLAQGASYEQYF. CDR3 bases: TGCGCCAGCAGCTTAGCCCAGGGGGCCTCCTACGAGCAGTACTTC.

J is TRBJ1-1 and V is TRBV28; 9 nucleotides match TRBD1. Germline V gives CDR1 MDHEN, CDR2 SYDVKM. This CDR3 is built from 14 residues. The V and J ends lost 7 bases and 6 bases, in that order; junction bases with no gene match: 9. The CDR3 loop is CASIPRDRVPEAFF. In nucleotides, the CDR3 is TGTGCCAGCATCCCGCGGGACAGGGTCCCTGAAGCTTTCTTT. Using reference TRBV28 and TRBJ1-1 for the parts outside the CDR3, the full variable domain is DVKVTQSSRYLVKRTGEKVFLECVQDMDHENMFWYRQDPGLGLRLIYFSYDVKMKEKGDIPEGYSVSREKKERFSLILESASTNQTSMYLCASIPRDRVPEAFFGQGTRLTVV.

CDR3 bases: TGTGCCAGCAGCAAGGGACAGGTGCCCACTGAAGCTTTCTTT. It specifies CASSKGQVPTEAFF. The chain carries TRBV5-4 and TRBJ1-1; 8 bases line up with TRBD1. V trimming: 4 bases; J trimming: 4 bases; junction bases outside the gene matches: 6. The CDR3 is made up of 14 amino acids. The germline V gene encodes CDR1 SGHNT and CDR2 YYREEE (reference sequence).

The chain uses TRBV7-3 and TRBJ2-3; TRBD1 matches 8 bases. Germline V gives CDR1 SGHTA, CDR2 FQGTGA. The CDR3 loop spans 15 amino acids. The ends lost 6 bases at V and 6 bases at J; junction bases unmatched: 11. The DNA for the CDR3 is TGTGCCAGCAGTCGAGACAGGGGTCGCTCGGATACGCAGTATTTT. This encodes CASSRDRGRSDTQYF.

The chain uses TRBV6-4 and TRBJ2-1; a weak D match, TRBD1 (6 bases). Germline values: CDR1 MRHNA, CDR2 SNTAGT. V was trimmed by 0 bases and J by 5 bases, leaving 20 bases between them. The CDR3 covers 18 residues. CDR3 residues: CASSDSGDKEPQDNEQFF. CDR3 in DNA: TGTGCCAGCAGTGACTCGGGGGACAAGGAACCCCAGGACAATGAGCAGTTCTTC.